The 18 T cell receptor beta chains in this list originate from one sample, sequenced in a study of response to subunit inactivated influenza vaccine. TCRdb reprocessed the RT-PCR reads with MiXCR, giving one entry per CDR3 protein. Seen here are around 170,000 distinct CDR3 sequences, roughly 10% observed once, and the top ten hold under 40%. This specimen consisted of CD8+ T cells sorted from PBMCs, obtained about 23 months after vaccination. The receptors originated from a man between 50 and 75 years old who received an inactivated influenza vaccine.

This clonotype has only a few counts. The rearrangement links TRBV6-2 or TRBV6-3 to TRBJ2-7, with TRBD2 matching 7 bases. Per germline, CDR1 MNHEY and CDR2 SVGEGT. Unmatched junction bases numbered 12, after V lost 5 bases and J lost 2 bases. This CDR3 is built from 16 residues. CDR3 amino acids: CASSHGVGLAAYEQYF. CDR3 in DNA: TGTGCCAGCAGTCACGGAGTGGGGCTAGCGGCCTACGAGCAGTACTTC.

The CDR3 spells CASSPDRGYYGYTF. The CDR3 DNA follows: TGTGCCAGCAGCCCGGACAGGGGTTACTATGGCTACACCTTC. The rearrangement links TRBV3-1 to TRBJ1-2; TRBD1 matches at 9 bases. CDR3 length equals 14 residues. Germline CDR1 reads LGHDT; CDR2 reads YNNKEL (reference sequence). J gave up 3 bases and V 4 bases, and 3 bases lay outside the gene matches.

This clonotype occurred a few times. V gene TRBV29-1 combines with J gene TRBJ1-3; D gene ambiguous. The CDR3 is made up of 13 amino acids. Germline values: CDR1 SQVTM, CDR2 ANQGSEA. V shed 6 bases and J shed 0 bases, with 9 bases lying between them. The CDR3 nucleotides are TGCAGCGTATCCCAAGGCTCTGGAAACACCATATATTTT. Protein: CSVSQGSGNTIYF.

The chain uses TRBV29-1 and TRBJ2-3; possibly TRBD1 for D (6 bases). V was pared by 3 bases and J by 9 bases, with 13 bases between. CDR1 and CDR2 (germline): SQVTM, ANQGSEA. This CDR3 has 12 amino acids. The DNA of the CDR3 is TGCAGCGTTGAGGATTTAGGGGGAACGCAGTATTTT. The encoded protein is CSVEDLGGTQYF.

This clonotype showed up just a few times. The chain recombines TRBV7-3 with TRBJ2-1; maybe TRBD1 (6 bases). There are 16 residues in the CDR3. The germline V gene encodes CDR1 SGHTA and CDR2 FQGTGA. The ends were cut back, 1 base at V and 3 bases at J, with 13 bases in the middle. The CDR3 protein is CASSLIATGFYNEQFF. DNA of the CDR3: TGTGCCAGCAGCTTAATTGCCACAGGGTTCTACAATGAGCAGTTCTTC. The entire variable domain, with the rest obtained from reference TRBV7-3 and TRBJ2-1, is as follows: GAGVSQTPSNKVTEKGKYVELRCDPISGHTALYWYRQSLGQGPEFLIYFQGTGAADDSGLPNDRFFAVRPEGSVSTLKIQRTERGDSAVYLCASSLIATGFYNEQFFGPGTRLTVL.

This clonotype was counted at least ten times. V is TRBV12-3 or TRBV12-4 and J is TRBJ2-3, with 9 bases that match TRBD2. The CDR3 runs to 14 residues. Trimming removed 6 bases from V and 6 bases from J; junction bases left unmatched: 7. The CDR3 DNA follows: TGTGCCAGCAGGGTTAGCGGGGGAATTGATACGCAGTATTTT. Translation gives CASRVSGGIDTQYF.

The sample holds a few counts of this clonotype. V usage is TRBV29-1 and J usage is TRBJ2-7, with D possibly being TRBD1 (5 bases). Germline CDR1 reads SQVTM; CDR2 reads ANQGSEA. The V and J ends lost 4 bases and 3 bases respectively, with 13 bases between them. This CDR3 contains 13 residues. CDR3 nucleotides: TGCAGCGTTGGGCAGGGTCGTGTCTACGAGCAGTACTTC. Amino acid sequence: CSVGQGRVYEQYF.

Written as DNA, the CDR3 is TGTGCCAGCAGTTCCCGGGGGGACTACGAGCAGTACTTC. Protein product: CASSSRGDYEQYF. The rearrangement joins TRBV13 to TRBJ2-7; the match to TRBD2 covers 7 bases. The CDR3 runs 13 residues. Germline CDR1 PRHDT, CDR2 FYEKMQ (reference sequence). The J segment lost 3 bases and the V segment lost 6 bases, leaving 5 bases of the junction unmatched.

This clonotype has ten or more counts. V usage is TRBV4-1 and J usage is TRBJ1-2; 7 bases map to TRBD1. The length of the CDR3 is 17 residues. CDR1 is MGHRA, CDR2 YSYEKL, per germline. The ends lost 1 base at V and 3 bases at J; junction bases unmatched: 11. CDR3 coding DNA: TGCGCCAGCAGCCAAGGTCCGGCAGGGGGGATTCACTATGGCTACACCTTC. It codes for CASSQGPAGGIHYGYTF.

V and J are TRBV12-3 or TRBV12-4 and TRBJ1-6; TRBD1 matches at 9 bases. V shed 5 bases and J 5 bases; nucleotides not matched to a gene: 4. The CDR3 consists of 15 residues. CDR3 sequence reads: CASSTGGSHNSPLHF. In DNA, the CDR3 is TGTGCCAGCAGTACAGGGGGCAGTCATAATTCACCCCTCCACTTT.

Only a few counts were recorded for this clonotype. The rearrangement joins TRBV7-8 to TRBJ1-6; 8 bases agree with TRBD1. The V segment lost 1 base and the J segment 8 bases; nucleotides outside the gene matches: 10. The CDR3 covers 17 residues. Germline lookup yields CDR1 SGHVS and CDR2 FQNEAQ. The CDR3 sequence is CASSLVFRGHGDSPLHF. CDR3 DNA sequence: TGTGCCAGCAGCTTAGTATTCAGGGGGCACGGGGATTCACCCCTCCACTTT.

This clonotype was seen a handful of times. The chain uses TRBV4-3 and TRBJ2-1; TRBD2 matches 10 bases. V was clipped by 0 bases and J by 8 bases; unmatched bases: 10. The CDR3 is 17 amino acids. The germline CDR1 and CDR2 sequences are LGHNA and YSLEER. The CDR3 sequence is CASSQEASGRAQDEQFF. CDR3 DNA sequence: TGCGCCAGCAGCCAAGAGGCCAGCGGGAGGGCCCAGGATGAGCAGTTCTTC.

There are a few counts of this clonotype. The chain recombines TRBV12-3 or TRBV12-4 with TRBJ2-1, with 9 bases fitting TRBD2. CDR3 length equals 14 residues. V lost 5 bases, J lost 6 bases, and 5 bases stayed unmatched. The CDR3 DNA reads TGTGCCAGCAGTCCCGTAGCGGGGGTCAATGAGCAGTTCTTC. This encodes CASSPVAGVNEQFF.

This clonotype has a handful of counts. This chain uses TRBV5-1 with TRBJ1-2; 9 bases fit TRBD1. Germline trimming cut 0 bases from V and 4 bases from J; bases unmatched to any gene: 10. The germline V gene has CDR1 SGHRS and CDR2 YFSETQ. CDR3 length: 17 residues. CDR3 region: CASSLVGTGYESYGYTF. In DNA form, the CDR3 reads TGCGCCAGCAGCTTGGTAGGGACAGGGTACGAGTCCTATGGCTACACCTTC.

In its sample, this clonotype was seen a few times. In DNA form, the CDR3 reads TGTGCCAGCAGTGACGGACCCTACGAGCAGTACTTC. Translated: CASSDGPYEQYF. V and J are TRBV2 and TRBJ2-7; D gene ambiguous. Per germline, CDR1 SNHLY and CDR2 FYNNEI. V lost 3 bases to trimming and J lost 2 bases, with 5 bases between them. CDR3 size: 12 residues.

V gene TRBV4-3 combines with J gene TRBJ1-6; 8 bases align to TRBD1. The germline CDR1 and CDR2 sequences are LGHNA and YSLEER. V shed 3 bases, J shed 10 bases, and the junction held 5 bases outside the gene matches. CDR3 length equals 14 residues. The chain's CDR3 is CASSQGTGGSPLHF. DNA for the CDR3: TGCGCCAGCAGCCAGGGGACAGGTGGGTCACCCCTCCACTTT.

The V call is TRBV27, the J call TRBJ2-7; 14 bases match TRBD2. Per germline, CDR1 MNHEY and CDR2 SMNVEV (reference sequence). Unmatched junction bases numbered 6, after V lost 3 bases and J lost 8 bases. The CDR3 totals 15 residues. The CDR3 DNA reads TGTGCCAGCAGTTTTGCGGGACTAGCGGGAGTACAGCAGTACTTC. This encodes CASSFAGLAGVQQYF.

This clonotype was seen ten or more times. J is TRBJ2-7 and V is TRBV4-3, with unresolved D. The CDR3 is made up of 15 amino acids. The V end was cut by 0 bases, the J end by 0 bases, with 9 bases between. CDR1 LGHNA and CDR2 YSLEER come from the germline V gene. The CDR3 loop is CASSQDTTNSYEQYF. The CDR3 DNA sequence: TGCGCCAGCAGCCAAGACACTACCAACTCCTACGAGCAGTACTTC.